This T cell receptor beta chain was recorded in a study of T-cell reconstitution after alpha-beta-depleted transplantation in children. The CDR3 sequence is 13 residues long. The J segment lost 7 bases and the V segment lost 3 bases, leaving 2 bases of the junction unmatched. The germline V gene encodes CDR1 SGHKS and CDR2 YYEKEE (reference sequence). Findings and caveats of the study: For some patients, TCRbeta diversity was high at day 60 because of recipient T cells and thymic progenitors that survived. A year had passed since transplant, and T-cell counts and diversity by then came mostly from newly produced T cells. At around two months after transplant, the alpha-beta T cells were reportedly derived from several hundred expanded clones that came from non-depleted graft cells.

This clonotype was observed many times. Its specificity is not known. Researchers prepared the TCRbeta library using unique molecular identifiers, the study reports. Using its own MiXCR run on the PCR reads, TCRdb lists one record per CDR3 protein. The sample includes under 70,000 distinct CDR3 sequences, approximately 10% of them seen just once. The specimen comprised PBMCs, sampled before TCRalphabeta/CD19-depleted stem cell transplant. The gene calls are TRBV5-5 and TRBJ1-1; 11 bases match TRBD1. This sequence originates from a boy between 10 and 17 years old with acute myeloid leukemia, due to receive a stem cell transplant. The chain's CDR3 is CASSWTGGSEAFF. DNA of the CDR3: TGTGCCAGCAGCTGGACAGGGGGCAGTGAAGCTTTCTTT.